Listed below are T cell receptor beta chains from one sample, sequenced in a study of regulatory and conventional T cells in breast cancer. TCRdb recomputed calls from the PCR reads with MiXCR, one row per CDR3 protein. The sample gives 9,500 to 13,000 distinct CDR3 sequences, about a third of which show up once; roughly 6.1% is in the top ten. The specimen sequenced was conventional T cells from blood. The receptors originated from a male donor in good health. The CDR3 runs from the conserved cysteine through the conserved F or W. The D gene is left open where the match is weak. A clone size is listed for some rows: how often the clone was seen (once, few, many), or a class if it is expanded.

.	TRBV4-2	few	14	TRBJ2-1	CASSLTSVGNEQFF	TGTGCCAGCAGCTTAACTAGTGTGGGCAATGAGCAGTTCTTC
TRBD1	TRBV28	.	15	TRBJ2-7	CASGGPGTGGHEQYF	TGTGCCAGCGGAGGACCGGGGACAGGCGGCCACGAGCAGTACTTC
TRBD1	TRBV4-1	.	13	TRBJ1-2	CASSAGQGGGYTF	TGCGCCAGCAGCGCTGGACAGGGTGGTGGCTACACCTTC
.	TRBV20-1	medium-sized	15	TRBJ1-1	CSARDLARGNTEAFF	TGCAGTGCTAGAGATTTGGCCAGGGGAAACACTGAAGCTTTCTTT
.	TRBV3-1	.	12	TRBJ1-5	CASSNLGEPQHF	TGTGCCAGCAGCAACCTCGGGGAGCCCCAGCATTTT
.	TRBV7-9	few	10	TRBJ1-3	CASGDNTIYF	TGTGCCAGCGGAGACAACACCATATATTTT
.	TRBV6-5	few	14	TRBJ1-5	CASSSGGHNQPQHF	TGTGCCAGCAGCAGCGGGGGTCATAATCAGCCCCAGCATTTT
.	TRBV15	.	14	TRBJ2-7	CATSRDWSSYEQYF	TGTGCCACCAGCAGAGACTGGAGCTCCTACGAGCAGTACTTC
.	TRBV5-1	.	15	TRBJ2-2	CASSLGSTKAGELFF	TGCGCCAGCAGCTTGGGGAGTACAAAGGCCGGGGAGCTGTTTTTT
.	TRBV5-1	medium-sized	15	TRBJ2-6	CASSQGSSGANVLTF	TGCGCCAGCAGCCAAGGGAGCTCTGGGGCCAACGTCCTGACTTTC
.	TRBV5-1	.	13	TRBJ2-5	CASSLSGQETQYF	TGCGCTAGCAGCCTTAGCGGTCAAGAGACCCAGTACTTC
TRBD1	TRBV12-3/TRBV12-4	.	15	TRBJ1-1	CASSRQGWMNTEAFF	TGTGCCAGCAGTCGACAGGGGTGGATGAACACTGAAGCTTTCTTT
.	TRBV29-1	medium-sized	15	TRBJ2-6	CSVASGVGGANVLTF	TGCAGCGTTGCCTCGGGTGTCGGCGGGGCCAACGTCCTGACTTTC
.	TRBV6-1	.	22	TRBJ1-5	CASSSGVCHTHDALCSNQPQHF	TGTGCCAGCTCCTCTGGGGTTTGCCACACTCATGATGCACTGTGTAGCAATCAGCCCCAGCATTTT
.	TRBV6-2/TRBV6-3	.	13	TRBJ1-6	CASSPLGPSPLHF	TGTGCCAGCAGTCCGCTGGGACCTTCACCCCTCCACTTT
TRBD1	TRBV11-2	.	18	TRBJ1-2	CASSLGDSHSPFDYDYTF	TGTGCCAGCAGCTTAGGGGACAGTCATTCTCCTTTTGACTATGACTACACCTTC
TRBD1	TRBV11-3	.	14	TRBJ2-2	CASSTGGIPGELFF	TGTGCCAGCAGCACAGGGGGAATTCCCGGGGAGCTGTTTTTT
TRBD1	TRBV2	.	15	TRBJ1-2	CASSPGRGRNYGYTF	TGTGCCAGCAGTCCCGGCAGGGGGCGTAACTATGGCTACACCTTC
.	TRBV7-9	.	16	TRBJ1-6	CASSFIPPGAGSPLHF	TGTGCCAGCAGCTTTATCCCCCCAGGGGCCGGGTCACCCCTCCACTTT
TRBD1	TRBV12-3/TRBV12-4	.	18	TRBJ2-6	CASSPGTGAILWANVLTF	TGTGCCAGCAGTCCCGGGACAGGGGCAATACTCTGGGCCAACGTCCTGACTTTC
.	TRBV18	.	19	TRBJ1-5	CASSGTTILTQDSNQPQHF	TGTGCCAGCTCAGGGACCACTATACTCACACAGGATAGCAATCAGCCCCAGCATTTT
.	TRBV18	.	13	TRBJ1-2	CSSSPRQRDGYTF	TGTTCCAGCTCACCAAGGCAGCGGGATGGCTACACCTTC
.	TRBV19	.	15	TRBJ1-4	CASSIPQGLNEKLFF	TGTGCCAGTAGTATACCCCAGGGGCTTAATGAAAAACTGTTTTTT
.	TRBV7-2	.	14	TRBJ1-2	CASSSYQGISGYTF	TGTGCCAGCAGCTCCTATCAGGGTATTAGTGGCTACACCTTC
.	TRBV6-2/TRBV6-3	medium-sized	10	TRBJ1-1	CATGNTEAFF	TGTGCCACCGGGAACACTGAAGCTTTCTTT
.	TRBV10-1	.	13	TRBJ1-1	CASSALMNTEAFF	TGCGCCAGCAGTGCCTTGATGAACACTGAAGCTTTCTTT
.	TRBV5-1	medium-sized	14	TRBJ2-5	CASSLQGPQETQYF	TGCGCCAGCAGCTTACAGGGACCCCAAGAGACCCAGTACTTC
.	TRBV6-5	few	15	TRBJ2-5	CASSYSIGGQETQYF	TGTGCCAGCAGTTACTCGATCGGGGGCCAAGAGACCCAGTACTTC
TRBD1	TRBV7-9	.	15	TRBJ2-3	CASSSQGASADTQYF	TGTGCCAGCAGCTCACAGGGGGCGAGCGCAGATACGCAGTATTTT